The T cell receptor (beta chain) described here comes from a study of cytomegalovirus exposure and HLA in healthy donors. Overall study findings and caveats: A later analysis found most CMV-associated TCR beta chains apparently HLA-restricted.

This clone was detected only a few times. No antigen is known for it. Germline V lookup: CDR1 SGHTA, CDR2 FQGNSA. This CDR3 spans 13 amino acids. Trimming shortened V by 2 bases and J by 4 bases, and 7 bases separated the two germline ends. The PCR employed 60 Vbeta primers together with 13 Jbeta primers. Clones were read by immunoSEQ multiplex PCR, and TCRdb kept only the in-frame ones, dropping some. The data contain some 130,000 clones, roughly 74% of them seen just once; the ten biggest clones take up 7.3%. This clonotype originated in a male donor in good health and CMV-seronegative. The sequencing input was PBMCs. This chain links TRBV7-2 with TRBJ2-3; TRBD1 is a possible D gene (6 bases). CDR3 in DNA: TGTGCCAGCAGCTTATCAGGGGCAGATACGCAGTATTTT. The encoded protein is CASSLSGADTQYF. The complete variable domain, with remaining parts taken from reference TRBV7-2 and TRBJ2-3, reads GAGVSQSPSNKVTEKGKDVELRCDPISGHTALYWYRQSLGQGLEFLIYFQGNSAPDKSGLPSDRFSAERTGGSVSTLTIQRTQQEDSAVYLCASSLSGADTQYFGPGTRLTVL.